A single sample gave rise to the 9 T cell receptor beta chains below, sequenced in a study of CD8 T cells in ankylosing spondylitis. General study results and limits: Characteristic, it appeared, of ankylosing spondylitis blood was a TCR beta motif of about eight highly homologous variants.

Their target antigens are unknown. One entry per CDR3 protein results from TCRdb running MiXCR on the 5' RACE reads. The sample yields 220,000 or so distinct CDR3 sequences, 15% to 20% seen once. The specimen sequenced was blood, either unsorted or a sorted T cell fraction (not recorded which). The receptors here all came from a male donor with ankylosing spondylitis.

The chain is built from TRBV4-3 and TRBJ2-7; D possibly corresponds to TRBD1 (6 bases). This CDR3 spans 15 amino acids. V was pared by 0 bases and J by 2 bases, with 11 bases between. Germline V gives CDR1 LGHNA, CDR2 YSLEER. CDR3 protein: CASSQDPTGPYEQYF. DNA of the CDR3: TGCGCCAGCAGCCAAGATCCGACAGGACCCTACGAGCAGTACTTC.

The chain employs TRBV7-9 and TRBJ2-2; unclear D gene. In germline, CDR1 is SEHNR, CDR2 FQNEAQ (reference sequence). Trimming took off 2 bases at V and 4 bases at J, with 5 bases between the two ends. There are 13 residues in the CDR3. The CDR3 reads CASSLSTTGELFF. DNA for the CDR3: TGTGCCAGCAGCTTATCCACCACCGGGGAGCTGTTTTTT.

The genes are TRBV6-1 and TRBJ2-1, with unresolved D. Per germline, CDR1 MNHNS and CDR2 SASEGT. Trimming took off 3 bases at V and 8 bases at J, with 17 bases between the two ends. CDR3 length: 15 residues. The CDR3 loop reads CASSDEVESFHEQFF. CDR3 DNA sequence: TGTGCCAGCAGTGACGAGGTCGAGAGTTTCCATGAGCAGTTCTTC.

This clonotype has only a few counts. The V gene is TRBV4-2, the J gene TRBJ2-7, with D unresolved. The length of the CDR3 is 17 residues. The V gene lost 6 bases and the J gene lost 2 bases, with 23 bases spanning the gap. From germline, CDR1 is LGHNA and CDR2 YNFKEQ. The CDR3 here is CASSQSELPGKPYEQYF. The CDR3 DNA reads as TGTGCCAGCAGTCAATCCGAACTCCCGGGCAAACCCTACGAGCAGTACTTC.

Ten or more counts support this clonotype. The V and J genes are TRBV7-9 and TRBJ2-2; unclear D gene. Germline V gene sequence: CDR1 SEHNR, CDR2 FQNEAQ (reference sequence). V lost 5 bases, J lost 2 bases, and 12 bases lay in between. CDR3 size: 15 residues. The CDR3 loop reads CASSPPQSNTGELFF. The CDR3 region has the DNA TGTGCCAGCAGCCCTCCACAATCTAACACCGGGGAGCTGTTTTTT.

The CDR3 DNA sequence: TGCAGCGTTGACTCGGGGTCCGGGGGCTACACCTTC. Protein product: CSVDSGSGGYTF. The rearrangement links TRBV29-1 to TRBJ1-2; D not certain. V was pared by 3 bases and J by 8 bases, with 13 bases between. Germline assignment: CDR1 SQVTM and CDR2 ANQGSEA. The CDR3 spans 12 residues.

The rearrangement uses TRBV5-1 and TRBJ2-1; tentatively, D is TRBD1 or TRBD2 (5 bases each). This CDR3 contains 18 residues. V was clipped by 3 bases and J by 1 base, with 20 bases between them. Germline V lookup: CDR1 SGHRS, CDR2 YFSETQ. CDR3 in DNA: TGCGCCAGCAGCTGGGACCCCCGGGACCTAAGGTCCTACAATGAGCAGTTCTTC. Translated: CASSWDPRDLRSYNEQFF.

CDR3 amino acids: CASSNGRTPAGVTEAFF. The CDR3 nucleotides are TGTGCCAGCAGCAACGGCCGGACCCCGGCCGGTGTGACTGAAGCTTTCTTT. The chain has TRBV21-1 and TRBJ1-1; TRBD1 is the table's D call, not checked against the DNA. TRBV21-1 has pseudogene status. This CDR3 spans 17 amino acids.

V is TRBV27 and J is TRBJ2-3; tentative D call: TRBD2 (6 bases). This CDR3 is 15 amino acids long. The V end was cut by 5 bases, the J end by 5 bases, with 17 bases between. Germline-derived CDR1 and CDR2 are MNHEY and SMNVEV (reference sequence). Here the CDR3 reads CASSLIGGPRDTQYF. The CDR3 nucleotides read TGTGCCAGCAGTCTCATCGGAGGGCCGAGAGATACGCAGTATTTT.